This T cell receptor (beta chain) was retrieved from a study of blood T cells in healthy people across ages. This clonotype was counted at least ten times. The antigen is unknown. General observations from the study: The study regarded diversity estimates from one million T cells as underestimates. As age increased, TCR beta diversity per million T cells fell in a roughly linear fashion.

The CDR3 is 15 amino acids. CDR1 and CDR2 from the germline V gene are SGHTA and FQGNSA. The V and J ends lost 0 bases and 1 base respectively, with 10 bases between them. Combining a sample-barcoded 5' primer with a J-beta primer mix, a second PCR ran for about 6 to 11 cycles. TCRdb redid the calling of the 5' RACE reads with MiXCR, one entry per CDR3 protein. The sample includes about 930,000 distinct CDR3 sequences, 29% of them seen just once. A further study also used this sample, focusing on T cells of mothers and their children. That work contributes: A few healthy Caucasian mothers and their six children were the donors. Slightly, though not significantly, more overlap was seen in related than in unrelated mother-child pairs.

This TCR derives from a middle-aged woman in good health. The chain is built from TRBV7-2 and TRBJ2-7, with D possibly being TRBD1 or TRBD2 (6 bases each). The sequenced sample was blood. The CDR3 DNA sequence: TGTGCCAGCAGCTTAGCCTGGGGGGCATCCTACGAGCAGTACTTC. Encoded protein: CASSLAWGASYEQYF.